There are a few counts of the clone carrying this TCR beta chain. Its antigen is as yet unknown. The data belong to a study of cytomegalovirus exposure and HLA in healthy donors. Study in general: An analysis done earlier identified about 120 million unique TCR beta sequences from about 180 million T cells. Notes on the study in general: Later analysis revealed greater clonal expansion in HLA-associated TCR beta chains than in equally common others.

The PCR employed 60 Vbeta primers together with 13 Jbeta primers. Generated by immunoSEQ multiplex PCR, the TCRdb table keeps only in-frame clones and is missing some. The table lists around 190,000 clones, approximately 80% of them singletons. Germline V gene lookup returns CDR1 MNHNS and CDR2 SASEGT. This CDR3 has 13 amino acids. V was shortened by 9 bases and J by 0 bases, with 9 bases between the two germline ends. The sample was PBMCs. The TCR originated in a girl aged 2 to 9 in good health and CMV-seropositive. The rearrangement uses TRBV6-1 and TRBJ1-3; D gene ambiguous. CDR3 sequence (DNA): TGTGCCAGACGACTGAGCTCTGGAAACACCATATATTTT. This translates into CARRLSSGNTIYF.